One T cell receptor beta chain is described in this entry. The table came from immunoSEQ multiplex PCR; TCRdb's copy has only in-frame clones and leaves some out. There are about 180,000 clones in the sample; roughly 94% occur only once, and around 1.5% lies in the top ten. The entry originates in a study of T cell responses to AZD1222 COVID-19 vaccine. The V and J ends lost 0 bases and 2 bases respectively, with 18 bases between them. The CDR3 is 17 amino acids. Germline CDR1 is SGDLS and CDR2 is YYNGEE. The source was peripheral blood, collected 28 days after the second AZD1222 dose. This TCR was sampled from an adult who received the AZD1222 COVID-19 vaccine. The rearrangement joins TRBV9 to TRBJ2-7; no clear D gene. CDR3 in amino acids: CASSVGVSNTLTYEQYF. The CDR3 DNA reads TGTGCCAGCAGCGTAGGGGTGTCGAATACTCTAACCTACGAGCAGTACTTC.